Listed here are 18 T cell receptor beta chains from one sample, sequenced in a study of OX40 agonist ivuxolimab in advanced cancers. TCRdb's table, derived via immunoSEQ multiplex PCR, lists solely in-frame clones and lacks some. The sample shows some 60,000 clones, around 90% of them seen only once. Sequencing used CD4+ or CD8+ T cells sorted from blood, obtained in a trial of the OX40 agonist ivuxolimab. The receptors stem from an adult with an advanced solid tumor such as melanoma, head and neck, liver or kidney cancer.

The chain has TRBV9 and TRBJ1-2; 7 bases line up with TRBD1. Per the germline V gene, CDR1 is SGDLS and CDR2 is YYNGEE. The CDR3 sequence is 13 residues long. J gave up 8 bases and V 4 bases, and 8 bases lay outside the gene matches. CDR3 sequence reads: CASSPTGVRGYTF. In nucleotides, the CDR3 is TGTGCCAGCAGCCCTACAGGGGTACGGGGCTACACCTTC.

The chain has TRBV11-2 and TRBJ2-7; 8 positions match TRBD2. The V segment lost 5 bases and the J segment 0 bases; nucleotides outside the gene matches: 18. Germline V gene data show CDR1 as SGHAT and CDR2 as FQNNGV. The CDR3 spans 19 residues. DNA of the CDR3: TGTGCCAGCAGCCCCTGGGGTAGCGGGAAGATTGGAAGCTCCTACGAGCAGTACTTC. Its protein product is CASSPWGSGKIGSSYEQYF.

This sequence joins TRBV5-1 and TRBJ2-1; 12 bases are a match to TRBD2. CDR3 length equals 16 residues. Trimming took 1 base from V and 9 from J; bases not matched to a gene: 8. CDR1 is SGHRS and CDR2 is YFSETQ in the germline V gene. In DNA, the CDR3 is TGCGCCAGCAGCTTGTTCCCTAGCGGGGGGGATGGTGAGCAGTTCTTC. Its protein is CASSLFPSGGDGEQFF. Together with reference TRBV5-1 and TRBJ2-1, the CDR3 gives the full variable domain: KAGVTQTPRYLIKTRGQQVTLSCSPISGHRSVSWYQQTPGQGLQFLFEYFSETQRNKGNFPGRFSGRQFSNSRSEMNVSTLELGDSALYLCASSLFPSGGDGEQFFGPGTRLTVL.

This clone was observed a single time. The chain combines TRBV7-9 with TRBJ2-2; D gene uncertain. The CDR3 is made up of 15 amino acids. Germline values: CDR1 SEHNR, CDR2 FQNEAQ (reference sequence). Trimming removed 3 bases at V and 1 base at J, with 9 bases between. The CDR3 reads CASSLVGRNTGELFF. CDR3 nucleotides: TGTGCCAGCAGCTTGGTAGGGCGGAACACCGGGGAGCTGTTTTTT.

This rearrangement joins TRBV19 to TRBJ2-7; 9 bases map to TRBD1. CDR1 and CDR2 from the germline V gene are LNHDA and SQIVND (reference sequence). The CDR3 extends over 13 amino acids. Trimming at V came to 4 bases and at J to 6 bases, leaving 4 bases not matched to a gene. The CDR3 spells CASSRDRVSEQYF. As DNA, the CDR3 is TGTGCCAGTAGTAGGGACAGGGTCTCCGAGCAGTACTTC.

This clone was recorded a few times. The CDR3 loop is CASQRSNQPQHF. CDR3 DNA sequence: TGTGCCAGCCAGAGAAGCAATCAGCCCCAGCATTTT. The rearrangement joins TRBV19 to TRBJ1-5; D gene unclear. From germline, CDR1 is LNHDA and CDR2 SQIVND (reference sequence). Trimming shortened V by 9 bases and J by 1 base, and 7 bases separated the two germline ends. The CDR3 is 12 amino acids.

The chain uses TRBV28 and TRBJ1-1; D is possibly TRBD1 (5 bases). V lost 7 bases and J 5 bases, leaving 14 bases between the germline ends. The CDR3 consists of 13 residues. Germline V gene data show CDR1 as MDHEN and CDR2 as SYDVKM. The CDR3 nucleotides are TGTGCCAGCACATACCAGGGAGGAACTGAAGCTTTCTTT. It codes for CASTYQGGTEAFF. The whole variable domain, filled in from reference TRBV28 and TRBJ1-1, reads DVKVTQSSRYLVKRTGEKVFLECVQDMDHENMFWYRQDPGLGLRLIYFSYDVKMKEKGDIPEGYSVSREKKERFSLILESASTNQTSMYLCASTYQGGTEAFFGQGTRLTVV.

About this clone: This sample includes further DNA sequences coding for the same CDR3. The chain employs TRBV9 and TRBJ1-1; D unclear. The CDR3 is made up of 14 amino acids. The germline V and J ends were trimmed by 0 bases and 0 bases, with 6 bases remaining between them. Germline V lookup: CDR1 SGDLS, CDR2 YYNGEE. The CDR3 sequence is CASSVGLMNTEAFF. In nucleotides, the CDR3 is TGTGCCAGCAGCGTAGGGTTAATGAACACTGAAGCTTTCTTT.

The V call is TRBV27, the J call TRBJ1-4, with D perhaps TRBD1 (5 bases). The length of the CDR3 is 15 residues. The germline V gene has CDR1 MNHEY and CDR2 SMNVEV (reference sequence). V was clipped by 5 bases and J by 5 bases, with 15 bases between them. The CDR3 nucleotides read TGTGCCAGCAGTCCTCGCGGGGGAGACAATGAAAAACTGTTTTTT. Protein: CASSPRGGDNEKLFF.

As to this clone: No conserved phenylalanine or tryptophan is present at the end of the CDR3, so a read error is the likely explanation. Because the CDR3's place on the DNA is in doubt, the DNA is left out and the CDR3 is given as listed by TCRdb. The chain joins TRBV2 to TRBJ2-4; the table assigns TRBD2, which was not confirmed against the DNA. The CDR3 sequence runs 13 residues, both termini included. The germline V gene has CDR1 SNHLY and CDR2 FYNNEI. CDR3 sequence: CASSEALAGSPLV.

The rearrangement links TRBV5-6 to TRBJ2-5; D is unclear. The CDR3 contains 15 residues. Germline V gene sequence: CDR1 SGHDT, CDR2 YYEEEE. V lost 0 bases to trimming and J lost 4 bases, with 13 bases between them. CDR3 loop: CASSLAGGAGETQYF. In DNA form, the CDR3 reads TGTGCCAGCAGCTTGGCCGGCGGAGCAGGAGAGACCCAGTACTTC.

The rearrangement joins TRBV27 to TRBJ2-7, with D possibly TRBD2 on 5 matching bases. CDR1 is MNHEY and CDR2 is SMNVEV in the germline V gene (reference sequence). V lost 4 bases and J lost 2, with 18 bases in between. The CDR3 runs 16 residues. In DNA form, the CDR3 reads TGTGCCAGCAGTTCCGGGGATGGCGGGCCCCCCTACGAGCAGTACTTC. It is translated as CASSSGDGGPPYEQYF.

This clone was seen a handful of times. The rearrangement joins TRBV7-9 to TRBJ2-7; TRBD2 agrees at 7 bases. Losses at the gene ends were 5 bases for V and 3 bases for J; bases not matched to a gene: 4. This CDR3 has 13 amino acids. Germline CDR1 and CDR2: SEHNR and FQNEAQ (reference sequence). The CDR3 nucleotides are TGTGCCAGCAGCCCCAGGGACTACTACGAGCAGTACTTC. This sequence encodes CASSPRDYYEQYF.

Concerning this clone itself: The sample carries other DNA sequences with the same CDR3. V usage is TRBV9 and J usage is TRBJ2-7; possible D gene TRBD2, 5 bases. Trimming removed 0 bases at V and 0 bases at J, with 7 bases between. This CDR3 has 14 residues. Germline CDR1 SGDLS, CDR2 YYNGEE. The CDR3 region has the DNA TGTGCCAGCAGCGTAGGTGGGAGCTCCTACGAGCAGTACTTC. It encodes CASSVGGSSYEQYF.

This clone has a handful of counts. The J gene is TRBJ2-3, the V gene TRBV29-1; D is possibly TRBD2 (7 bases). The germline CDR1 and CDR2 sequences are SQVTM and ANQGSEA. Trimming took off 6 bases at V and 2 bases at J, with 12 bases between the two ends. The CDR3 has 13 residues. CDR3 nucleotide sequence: TGCAGCGTGGGGGGGGCGGTCACAGATACGCAGTATTTT. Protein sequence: CSVGGAVTDTQYF.

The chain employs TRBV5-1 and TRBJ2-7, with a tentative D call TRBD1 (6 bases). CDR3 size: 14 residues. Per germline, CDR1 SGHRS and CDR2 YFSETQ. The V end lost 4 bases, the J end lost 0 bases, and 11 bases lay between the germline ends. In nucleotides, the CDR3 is TGCGCCAGCAGCGCCGGGACATACTCCTACGAGCAGTACTTC. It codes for CASSAGTYSYEQYF.

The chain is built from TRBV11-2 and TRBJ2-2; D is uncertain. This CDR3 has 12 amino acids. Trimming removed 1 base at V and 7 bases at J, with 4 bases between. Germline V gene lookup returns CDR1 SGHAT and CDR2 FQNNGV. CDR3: CASSLVVGELFF. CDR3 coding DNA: TGTGCCAGCAGCTTAGTGGTCGGGGAGCTGTTTTTT.

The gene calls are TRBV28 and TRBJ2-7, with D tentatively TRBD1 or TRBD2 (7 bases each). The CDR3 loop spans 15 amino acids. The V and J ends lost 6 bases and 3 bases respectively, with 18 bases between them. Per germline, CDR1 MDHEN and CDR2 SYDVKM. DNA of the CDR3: TGTGCCAGCAGCCCCGACAGGGAGGGACTCTACGAGCAGTACTTC. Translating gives CASSPDREGLYEQYF.